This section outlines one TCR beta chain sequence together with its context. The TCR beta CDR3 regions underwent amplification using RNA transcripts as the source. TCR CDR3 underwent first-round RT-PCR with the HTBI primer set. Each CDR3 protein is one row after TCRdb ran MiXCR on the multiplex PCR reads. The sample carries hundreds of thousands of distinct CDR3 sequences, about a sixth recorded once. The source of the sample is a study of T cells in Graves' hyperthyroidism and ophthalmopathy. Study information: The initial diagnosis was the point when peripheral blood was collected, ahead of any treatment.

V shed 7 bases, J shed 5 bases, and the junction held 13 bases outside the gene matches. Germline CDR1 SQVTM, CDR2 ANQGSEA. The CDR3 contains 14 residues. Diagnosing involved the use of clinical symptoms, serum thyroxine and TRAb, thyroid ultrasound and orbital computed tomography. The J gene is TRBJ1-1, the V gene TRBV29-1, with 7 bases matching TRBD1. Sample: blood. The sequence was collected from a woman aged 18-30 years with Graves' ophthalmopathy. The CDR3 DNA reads TGCAGCGCCCAAGGGGGCGCGGTACTTACTGAAGCTTTCTTT. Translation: CSAQGGAVLTEAFF. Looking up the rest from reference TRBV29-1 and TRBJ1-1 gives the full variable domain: SAVISQKPSRDICQRGTSLTIQCQVDSQVTMMFWYRQQPGQSLTLIATANQGSEATYESGFVIDKFPISRPNLTFSTLTVSNMSPEDSSIYLCSAQGGAVLTEAFFGQGTRLTVV.